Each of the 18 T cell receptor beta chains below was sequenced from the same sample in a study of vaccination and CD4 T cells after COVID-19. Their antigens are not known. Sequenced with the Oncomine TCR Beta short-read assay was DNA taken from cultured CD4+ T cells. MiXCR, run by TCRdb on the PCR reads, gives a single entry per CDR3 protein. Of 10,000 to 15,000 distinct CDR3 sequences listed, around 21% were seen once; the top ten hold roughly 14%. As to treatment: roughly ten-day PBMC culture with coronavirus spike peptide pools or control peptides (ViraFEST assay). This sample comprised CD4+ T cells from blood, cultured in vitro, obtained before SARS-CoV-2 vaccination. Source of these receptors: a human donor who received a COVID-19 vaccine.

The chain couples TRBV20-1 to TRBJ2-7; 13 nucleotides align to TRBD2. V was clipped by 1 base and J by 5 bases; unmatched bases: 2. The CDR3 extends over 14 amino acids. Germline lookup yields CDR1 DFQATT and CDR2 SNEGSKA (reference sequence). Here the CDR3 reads CSARGLAGGDEQYF. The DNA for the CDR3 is TGCAGTGCTAGAGGACTAGCGGGGGGCGACGAGCAGTACTTC.

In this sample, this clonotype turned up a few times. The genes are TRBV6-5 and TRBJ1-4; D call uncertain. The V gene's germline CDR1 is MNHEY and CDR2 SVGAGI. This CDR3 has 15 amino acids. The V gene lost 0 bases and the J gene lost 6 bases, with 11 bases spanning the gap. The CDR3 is CASSYSEVGDEKLFF. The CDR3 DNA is TGTGCCAGCAGTTACTCCGAGGTGGGAGATGAAAAACTGTTTTTT.

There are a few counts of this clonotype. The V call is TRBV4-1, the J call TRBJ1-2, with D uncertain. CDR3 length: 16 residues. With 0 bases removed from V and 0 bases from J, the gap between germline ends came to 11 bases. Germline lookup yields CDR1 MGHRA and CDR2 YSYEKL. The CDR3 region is CASSQEGGAANYGYTF. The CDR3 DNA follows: TGCGCCAGCAGCCAAGAAGGCGGAGCCGCTAACTATGGCTACACCTTC.

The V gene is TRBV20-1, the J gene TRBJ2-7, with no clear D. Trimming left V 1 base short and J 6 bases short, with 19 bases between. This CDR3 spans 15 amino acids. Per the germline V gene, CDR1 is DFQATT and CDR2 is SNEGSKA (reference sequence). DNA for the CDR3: TGCAGTGCTAGAGTCGAGGTAGGCGTGGAACGCGAGCAGTACTTC. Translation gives CSARVEVGVEREQYF.

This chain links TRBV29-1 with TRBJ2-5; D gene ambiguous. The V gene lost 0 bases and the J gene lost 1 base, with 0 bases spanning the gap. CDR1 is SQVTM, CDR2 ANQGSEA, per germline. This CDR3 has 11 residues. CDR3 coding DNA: TGCAGCGTTGAAGACCAAGAGACCCAGTACTTC. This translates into CSVEDQETQYF.

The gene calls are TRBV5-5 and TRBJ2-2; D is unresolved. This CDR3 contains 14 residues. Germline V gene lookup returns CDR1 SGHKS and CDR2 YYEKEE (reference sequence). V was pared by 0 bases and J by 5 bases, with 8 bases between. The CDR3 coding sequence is TGTGCCAGCAGCTTGGCGAGTCCTACCGGGGAGCTGTTTTTT. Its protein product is CASSLASPTGELFF.

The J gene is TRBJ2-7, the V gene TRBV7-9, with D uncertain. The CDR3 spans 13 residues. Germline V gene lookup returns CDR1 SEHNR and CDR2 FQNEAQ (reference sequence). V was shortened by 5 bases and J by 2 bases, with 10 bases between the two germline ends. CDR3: CASSPLLTYEQYF. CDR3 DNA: TGTGCCAGCAGCCCTCTACTAACCTACGAGCAGTACTTC.

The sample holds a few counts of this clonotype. CDR3 region: CASSVTSGSYEQYF. The DNA of the CDR3 is TGTGCCAGCAGTGTAACTAGCGGGAGCTACGAGCAGTACTTC. The V gene is TRBV6-4, the J gene TRBJ2-7; TRBD2 agrees at 11 bases. V dropped 4 bases and J dropped 3; count of bases not matched to a gene: 2. The length of the CDR3 is 14 residues. Germline V gene sequence: CDR1 MRHNA, CDR2 SNTAGT.

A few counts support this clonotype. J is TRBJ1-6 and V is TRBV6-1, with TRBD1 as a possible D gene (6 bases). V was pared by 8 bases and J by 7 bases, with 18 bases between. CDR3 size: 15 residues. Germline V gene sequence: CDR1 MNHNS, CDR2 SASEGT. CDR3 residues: CASRRTRDTNSPLHF. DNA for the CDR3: TGTGCCAGCCGTCGAACCCGGGACACAAATTCACCCCTCCACTTT.

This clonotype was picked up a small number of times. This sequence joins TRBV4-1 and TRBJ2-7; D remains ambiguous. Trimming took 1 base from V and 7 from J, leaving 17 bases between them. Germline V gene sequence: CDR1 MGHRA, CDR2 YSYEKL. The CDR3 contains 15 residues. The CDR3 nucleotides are TGCGCCAGCAGCCAAGTTGCGTCGGGCCGTTGGGAGCAGTACTTC. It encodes CASSQVASGRWEQYF.

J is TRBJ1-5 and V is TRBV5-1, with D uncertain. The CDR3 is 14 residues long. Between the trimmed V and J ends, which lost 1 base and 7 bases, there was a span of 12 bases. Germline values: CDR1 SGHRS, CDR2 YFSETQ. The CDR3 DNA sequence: TGCGCCAGCAGCTTGACCCCTCAGGAGCAGCCCCAGCATTTT. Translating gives CASSLTPQEQPQHF.

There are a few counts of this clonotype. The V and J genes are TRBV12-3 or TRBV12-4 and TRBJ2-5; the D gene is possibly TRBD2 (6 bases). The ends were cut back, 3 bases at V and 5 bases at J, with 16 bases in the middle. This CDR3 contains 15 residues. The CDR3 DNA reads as TGTGCCAGCAGTTTGATAGCGGCGGGCCGGGAGACCCAGTACTTC. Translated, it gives CASSLIAAGRETQYF.

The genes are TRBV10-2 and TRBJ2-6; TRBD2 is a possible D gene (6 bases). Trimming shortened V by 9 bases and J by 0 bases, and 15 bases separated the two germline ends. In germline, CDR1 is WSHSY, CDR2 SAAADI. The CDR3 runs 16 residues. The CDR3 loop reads CARSPGTRSGANVLTF. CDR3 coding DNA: TGCGCCAGGAGCCCCGGGACTCGCTCTGGGGCCAACGTCCTGACTTTC.

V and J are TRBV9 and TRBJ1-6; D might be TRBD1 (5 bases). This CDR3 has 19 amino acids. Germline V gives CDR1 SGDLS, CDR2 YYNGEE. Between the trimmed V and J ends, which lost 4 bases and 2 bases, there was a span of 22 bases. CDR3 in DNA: TGTGCCAGCAGCCCTTATGGGGGGGGAGGGTCAACCTATAATTCACCCCTCCACTTT. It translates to CASSPYGGGGSTYNSPLHF.

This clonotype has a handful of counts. CDR3 bases: TGCAGCGTTGAAGAGGGCGGTGGGGAAGCTTTCTTT. Translation: CSVEEGGGEAFF. This sequence joins TRBV29-1 and TRBJ1-1; D gene unclear. The V end lost 0 bases, the J end lost 8 bases, and 10 bases lay between the germline ends. From germline, CDR1 is SQVTM and CDR2 ANQGSEA. This CDR3 has 12 residues.

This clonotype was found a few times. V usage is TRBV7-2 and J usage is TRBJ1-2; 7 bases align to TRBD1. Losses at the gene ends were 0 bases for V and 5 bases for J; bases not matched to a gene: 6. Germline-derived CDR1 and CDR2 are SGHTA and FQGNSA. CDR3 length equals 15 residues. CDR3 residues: CASSLAPGTAYGYTF. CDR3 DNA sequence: TGTGCCAGCAGCTTAGCCCCCGGGACAGCTTATGGCTACACCTTC.

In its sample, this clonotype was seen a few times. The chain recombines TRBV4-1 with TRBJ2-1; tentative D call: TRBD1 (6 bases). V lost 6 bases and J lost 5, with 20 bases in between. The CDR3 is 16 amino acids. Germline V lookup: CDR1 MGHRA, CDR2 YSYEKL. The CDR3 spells CASRPILRQDHNEQFF. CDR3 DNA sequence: TGCGCCAGCAGGCCAATACTACGACAGGACCACAATGAGCAGTTCTTC.

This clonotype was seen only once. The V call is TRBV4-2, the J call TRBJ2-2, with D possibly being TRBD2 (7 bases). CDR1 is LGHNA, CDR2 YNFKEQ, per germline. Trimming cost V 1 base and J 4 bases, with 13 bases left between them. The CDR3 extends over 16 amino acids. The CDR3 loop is CASSQGKGGGTGELFF. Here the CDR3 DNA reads TGTGCCAGCAGCCAAGGCAAGGGGGGGGGCACCGGGGAGCTGTTTTTT.